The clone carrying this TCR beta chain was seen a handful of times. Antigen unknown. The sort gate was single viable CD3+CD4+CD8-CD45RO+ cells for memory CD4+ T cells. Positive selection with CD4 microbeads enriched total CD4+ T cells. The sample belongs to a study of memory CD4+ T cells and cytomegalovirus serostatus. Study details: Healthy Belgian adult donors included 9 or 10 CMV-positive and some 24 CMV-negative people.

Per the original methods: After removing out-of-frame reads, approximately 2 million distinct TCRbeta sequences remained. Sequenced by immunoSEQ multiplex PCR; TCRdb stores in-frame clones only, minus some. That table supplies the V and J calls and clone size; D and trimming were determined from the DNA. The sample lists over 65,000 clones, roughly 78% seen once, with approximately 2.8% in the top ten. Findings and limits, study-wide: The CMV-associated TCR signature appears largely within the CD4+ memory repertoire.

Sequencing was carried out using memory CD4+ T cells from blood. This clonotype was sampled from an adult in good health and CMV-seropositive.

The CDR3 protein is CASSHVGEAFF. As DNA, the CDR3 is TGTGCCAGCAGCCATGTTGGAGAAGCTTTCTTT. V and J are TRBV7-8 and TRBJ1-1; D gene ambiguous. CDR1 and CDR2 (germline): SGHVS, FQNEAQ. The CDR3 totals 11 residues. Trimming left V 5 bases short and J 8 bases short, with 9 bases between.